Below, 32 T cell receptor beta chains from the same sample are listed, as sequenced in a study of cytomegalovirus exposure and HLA in healthy donors. PCR employed 60 Vbeta and 13 Jbeta primers. Profiled with immunoSEQ multiplex PCR; TCRdb holds only in-frame clones, not every one. Of 110,000 or so clones listed, 76% are singletons. Material: PBMCs. The source of these receptors is a man aged 50 to 60 in good health and CMV-seropositive.

The chain has TRBV6-5 and TRBJ1-2, with D unclear. Trimming removed 6 bases from V and 0 bases from J, with 8 bases in between. The CDR3 is 13 residues long. CDR1 and CDR2 (germline): MNHEY, SVGAGI. The chain's CDR3 is CASRKSANYGYTF. DNA for the CDR3: TGTGCCAGCAGAAAAAGCGCTAACTATGGCTACACCTTC.

The chain has TRBV14 and TRBJ1-2, with D maybe TRBD1 (5 bases). CDR1 is SGHDN and CDR2 is FVKESK in the germline V gene. V was trimmed by 2 bases and J by 6 bases, leaving 16 bases between them. There are 15 residues in the CDR3. CDR3 in amino acids: CASSQYRDFGDGYTF. CDR3 DNA: TGTGCCAGCAGCCAATACCGGGACTTCGGGGATGGCTACACCTTC.

Regarding this clone: A junction boundary mismatches the germline segment, possibly from a read error. This chain joins TRBV7-9 and TRBJ2-3, with 8 bases matching TRBD2. Germline V gene sequence: CDR1 SEHNR, CDR2 FQNEAQ (reference sequence). The CDR3 runs to 16 residues. CDR3 coding DNA: TGTTCCAGCAGCTTTGGCCGGGAGGGATACACAGATACGCAGTATTTT. Protein product: CSSSFGREGYTDTQYF.

This sequence joins TRBV19 and TRBJ1-2; 9 bases match TRBD1. The CDR3 has 15 amino acids. Germline lookup yields CDR1 LNHDA and CDR2 SQIVND (reference sequence). Trimming cost V 5 bases and J 1 base; bases outside gene matches: 5. The CDR3 sequence is CASSAAGQGNYGYTF. The DNA of the CDR3 is TGTGCCAGTAGTGCCGCGGGACAGGGTAACTATGGCTACACCTTC. Looking up the rest from reference TRBV19 and TRBJ1-2 gives the full variable domain: DGGITQSPKYLFRKEGQNVTLSCEQNLNHDAMYWYRQDPGQGLRLIYYSQIVNDFQKGDIAEGYSVSREKKESFPLTVTSAQKNPTAFYLCASSAAGQGNYGYTFGSGTRLTVV.

The V gene is TRBV4-1, the J gene TRBJ1-5, with 11 bases fitting TRBD1. Trimming cost V 2 bases and J 7 bases; bases outside gene matches: 13. This CDR3 has 18 residues. CDR1 and CDR2 from the germline V gene are MGHRA and YSYEKL. In DNA, the CDR3 is TGCGCCAGCAGCCAAAGCTCACCCTTGGGGACAGGGGGGCAGCCCCAGCATTTT. Its protein is CASSQSSPLGTGGQPQHF.

J is TRBJ2-2 and V is TRBV6-5; TRBD1 matches at 12 bases. The junction had 3 bases not matched to a gene; V was cut back by 6 bases and J by 4 bases. The germline CDR1 and CDR2 sequences are MNHEY and SVGAGI. CDR3 length: 15 amino acids. CDR3 nucleotide sequence: TGTGCCAGCAGCCGGGACAGGGGGCGCACCGGGGAGCTGTTTTTT. Encoded protein: CASSRDRGRTGELFF.

The count of this clone is one. J is TRBJ2-1 and V is TRBV19; 7 bases agree with TRBD1. Germline values: CDR1 LNHDA, CDR2 SQIVND (reference sequence). With 4 bases clipped from V and 0 bases from J, the junction kept 0 bases outside the gene matches. The CDR3 has 14 amino acids. The CDR3 loop reads CASSRQGSYNEQFF. The CDR3 nucleotides are TGTGCCAGTAGTAGACAGGGCTCCTACAATGAGCAGTTCTTC.

CDR3 sequence: CASILGTGVGNTIYF. CDR3 DNA: TGTGCCAGTATACTCGGGACAGGGGTTGGAAACACCATATATTTT. The chain is built from TRBV19 and TRBJ1-3, with 10 bases identical to TRBD1. The germline CDR1 and CDR2 sequences are LNHDA and SQIVND (reference sequence). The V and J ends lost 7 bases and 3 bases, in that order; junction bases with no gene match: 6. The CDR3 contains 15 residues.

The chain has TRBV28 and TRBJ2-7; D may be TRBD2 (6 bases). Per germline, CDR1 MDHEN and CDR2 SYDVKM. CDR3 size: 17 residues. Trimming pared 2 bases from V and 0 bases from J, leaving 17 bases between. The CDR3 DNA reads as TGTGCCAGCAGTTTACTGAAGGTCATCGGGAGCTCCTACGAGCAGTACTTC. Translation: CASSLLKVIGSSYEQYF.

To note about this clone: At one end the junction does not follow the germline gene, possibly because of a read error. V is TRBV7-9 and J is TRBJ2-2, with D possibly being TRBD1 (5 bases). This CDR3 is 14 amino acids long. Germline-derived CDR1 and CDR2 are SEHNR and FQNEAQ (reference sequence). The CDR3 sequence is CASSLRQNSGELFF. CDR3 DNA sequence: TGTGCCAGCAGCTTGAGACAGAACTCCGGGGAGCTGTTTTTT.

The chain couples TRBV6-1 to TRBJ2-3; 7 nucleotides line up with TRBD2. CDR3 length: 15 amino acids. V lost 3 bases, J lost 3 bases, and 6 bases stayed unmatched. Germline V gene sequence: CDR1 MNHNS, CDR2 SASEGT. The chain's CDR3 is CASSDYGLETDTQYF. Written as DNA, the CDR3 is TGTGCCAGCAGTGACTACGGACTAGAAACAGATACGCAGTATTTT.

This rearrangement joins TRBV7-9 to TRBJ2-7; tentatively, D is TRBD2 (5 bases). The V end lost 0 bases, the J end lost 6 bases, and 9 bases lay between the germline ends. The CDR3 totals 13 residues. The germline V gene has CDR1 SEHNR and CDR2 FQNEAQ (reference sequence). DNA for the CDR3: TGTGCCAGCAGCTTAGCGGGAGACGGCGAGCAGTACTTC. Amino acids: CASSLAGDGEQYF.

The chain uses TRBV19 and TRBJ2-1, with 10 bases that match TRBD2. The J segment lost 10 bases and the V segment lost 6 bases, leaving 15 bases of the junction unmatched. Germline values: CDR1 LNHDA, CDR2 SQIVND (reference sequence). The CDR3 contains 16 residues. CDR3: CASSSGSRLAGEEQFF. DNA of the CDR3: TGTGCCAGTAGCTCGGGAAGTAGGCTAGCGGGGGAAGAGCAGTTCTTC.

The gene calls are TRBV2 and TRBJ2-5; 10 nucleotides align to TRBD1. V was pared by 6 bases and J by 5 bases, with 9 bases of the junction left unmatched. The CDR3 is 15 residues long. Germline CDR1 reads SNHLY; CDR2 reads FYNNEI. The CDR3 region has the DNA TGTGCCAGCAGATCCGACAGGGGGCGTGGGGAGACCCAGTACTTC. It yields the protein CASRSDRGRGETQYF.

V usage is TRBV14 and J usage is TRBJ1-1; tentative D call: TRBD1 (5 bases). CDR1 is SGHDN, CDR2 FVKESK, per germline. The CDR3 extends over 13 amino acids. Trimming left V 2 bases short and J 1 base short, with 5 bases between. CDR3 coding DNA: TGTGCCAGCAGCCAACAGGGGAACACTGAAGCTTTCTTT. The encoded protein is CASSQQGNTEAFF.

This clone was found once. The chain combines TRBV10-3 with TRBJ2-3; 7 bases agree with TRBD2. Unmatched junction bases numbered 9, after V lost 3 bases and J lost 0 bases. The CDR3 runs to 17 residues. Germline V gives CDR1 ENHRY, CDR2 SYGVKD. The CDR3 nucleotides are TGTGCCATCAGTGACCCCGGGGGACTATTTAGCACAGATACGCAGTATTTT. This codes for CAISDPGGLFSTDTQYF.

This clone appeared a few times. The chain is built from TRBV29-1 and TRBJ2-5; 10 nucleotides agree with TRBD2. Germline loops: CDR1 SQVTM, CDR2 ANQGSEA. The CDR3 sequence is 14 residues long. Trimming at V came to 4 bases and at J to 1 base, leaving 3 bases not matched to a gene. For the CDR3, the DNA is TGCAGCGTTGTCATAGCGGGGGGCCAAGAGACCCAGTACTTC. Translated: CSVVIAGGQETQYF.

V and J are TRBV27 and TRBJ2-1, with a weak D call TRBD1 (6 bases). V was shortened by 5 bases and J by 0 bases, with 14 bases between the two germline ends. The CDR3 extends over 16 amino acids. Germline V lookup: CDR1 MNHEY, CDR2 SMNVEV (reference sequence). CDR3: CASSTQGYSSYNEQFF. CDR3 DNA: TGTGCCAGCAGTACCCAGGGGTATAGCTCCTACAATGAGCAGTTCTTC.

The V gene is TRBV5-5, the J gene TRBJ1-5; 9 bases fit TRBD1. Per germline, CDR1 SGHKS and CDR2 YYEKEE (reference sequence). The CDR3 is 15 amino acids. V was pared by 4 bases and J by 5 bases, with 7 bases of the junction left unmatched. The CDR3 sequence is CASSGGQGLYQPQHF. The CDR3 DNA is TGTGCCAGCAGCGGCGGACAGGGGTTATATCAGCCCCAGCATTTT.

The chain employs TRBV7-9 and TRBJ1-6; a possible D gene is TRBD1 (5 bases). Trimming cost V 2 bases and J 8 bases, with 10 bases left between them. Germline-derived CDR1 and CDR2 are SEHNR and FQNEAQ (reference sequence). The CDR3 contains 14 residues. CDR3 bases: TGTGCCAGCAGCTTACAGGGTATTGATTCACCCCTCCACTTT. Its translation: CASSLQGIDSPLHF.

This sequence joins TRBV11-2 and TRBJ2-3, with D perhaps matching TRBD2 (5 bases). V gave up 5 bases and J gave up 0 bases, with 9 bases separating them. The germline gives CDR1 SGHAT, CDR2 FQNNGV. The CDR3 spans 14 residues. In DNA, the CDR3 is TGTGCCAGCAGCCGGGATTCTAGCACAGATACGCAGTATTTT. Translating gives CASSRDSSTDTQYF.

This clone was seen more than once but under ten times. V is TRBV19 and J is TRBJ1-4, with D unclear. The V gene's germline CDR1 is LNHDA and CDR2 SQIVND (reference sequence). V gave up 5 bases and J gave up 3 bases, with 13 bases separating them. The CDR3 is 15 residues long. The CDR3, as DNA: TGTGCCAGTAGTCGCCGCAACGCGGCTAATGAAAAACTGTTTTTT. Translated, it gives CASSRRNAANEKLFF.

This clone occurred once. The CDR3 region has the DNA TGTGCCAGCAGCTTAAAGGACAGGGGGATGGCTTTCTTT. Translation: CASSLKDRGMAFF. V usage is TRBV7-9 and J usage is TRBJ1-1; 10 bases align to TRBD1. Germline trimming cut 2 bases from V and 11 bases from J; bases unmatched to any gene: 5. Germline CDR1 and CDR2: SEHNR and FQNEAQ (reference sequence). The CDR3 contains 13 residues. Using reference TRBV7-9 and TRBJ1-1 for the parts outside the CDR3, the full variable domain is DTGVSQNPRHKITKRGQNVTFRCDPISEHNRLYWYRQTLGQGPEFLTYFQNEAQLEKSRLLSDRFSAERPKGSFSTLEIQRTEQGDSAMYLCASSLKDRGMAFFGQGTRLTVV.

This rearrangement joins TRBV27 to TRBJ2-7; possibly TRBD2 for D (6 bases). The ends were cut back, 8 bases at V and 6 bases at J, with 20 bases in the middle. CDR1 is MNHEY and CDR2 is SMNVEV in the germline V gene (reference sequence). This CDR3 region has 14 residues. The CDR3 spells CASLSGSLSGEQYF. In DNA, the CDR3 is TGTGCCAGCTTATCCGGGAGCCTTTCGGGCGAGCAGTACTTC.

DNA for the CDR3: TGCGCCAGCAGCTTGAGTGGGAGGGGGGATTCACCCCTCCACTTT. As protein: CASSLSGRGDSPLHF. V and J are TRBV5-1 and TRBJ1-6; maybe TRBD1 (6 bases). Germline assignment: CDR1 SGHRS and CDR2 YFSETQ. The CDR3 is 15 amino acids. V gave up 1 base and J gave up 8 bases, with 13 bases separating them.

V and J are TRBV7-8 and TRBJ2-5; D is perhaps TRBD2 (5 bases). V lost 5 bases, J lost 5 bases, and 27 bases lay in between. Germline lookup yields CDR1 SGHVS and CDR2 FQNEAQ. The CDR3 consists of 18 residues. In DNA form, the CDR3 reads TGTGCCAGCAGCAACCTTATAGCGTTGATCAACAAGCGGGAGACCCAGTACTTC. Translating it yields CASSNLIALINKRETQYF.

The chain has TRBV6-6 and TRBJ2-7, with a tentative D call TRBD1 (5 bases). The V and J ends lost 2 bases and 1 base respectively, with 15 bases between them. Looked up from germline, CDR1 is MNHNY and CDR2 is SVGAGI (reference sequence). The CDR3 contains 16 residues. The CDR3 here is CASSYNQGRPSYEQYF. The CDR3 coding sequence is TGTGCCAGCAGTTACAATCAGGGCCGACCTTCCTACGAGCAGTACTTC.

This rearrangement joins TRBV27 to TRBJ2-3; TRBD2 matches 9 bases. Germline lookup yields CDR1 MNHEY and CDR2 SMNVEV (reference sequence). The J segment lost 5 bases and the V segment lost 5 bases, leaving 14 bases of the junction unmatched. The CDR3 loop spans 17 amino acids. CDR3 region: CASSPWGSGGPVDTQYF. CDR3 coding DNA: TGTGCCAGCAGTCCGTGGGGGAGCGGGGGGCCGGTAGATACGCAGTATTTT.

The V gene is TRBV2, the J gene TRBJ1-2, with TRBD1 matching 11 bases. This CDR3 is built from 17 residues. Germline CDR1 is SNHLY and CDR2 is FYNNEI. V lost 6 bases to trimming and J lost 4 bases; unmatched junction nucleotides: 13. As DNA, the CDR3 is TGTGCCAGCAGGGGCGGGACAGGGGGTGCCTCTTTCTATGGCTACACCTTC. Residues: CASRGGTGGASFYGYTF. Looking up the rest from reference TRBV2 and TRBJ1-2 gives the full variable domain: EPEVTQTPSHQVTQMGQEVILRCVPISNHLYFYWYRQILGQKVEFLVSFYNNEISEKSEIFDDQFSVERPDGSNFTLKIRSTKLEDSAMYFCASRGGTGGASFYGYTFGSGTRLTVV.

The chain employs TRBV6-1 and TRBJ2-1; D may be TRBD2 (5 bases). The CDR3 is made up of 17 amino acids. Germline-derived CDR1 and CDR2 are MNHNS and SASEGT. Trimming left V 0 bases short and J 0 bases short, with 12 bases between. CDR3 residues: CASSEAPGGPSYNEQFF. The CDR3 region has the DNA TGTGCCAGCAGTGAAGCGCCAGGAGGCCCCTCCTACAATGAGCAGTTCTTC.

The chain carries TRBV28 and TRBJ2-1; weak D call: TRBD2 (6 bases). Germline values: CDR1 MDHEN, CDR2 SYDVKM. This CDR3 region has 14 residues. The V and J ends lost 7 bases and 5 bases respectively, with 15 bases between them. CDR3 DNA: TGTGCCAGCACCTGGGACTCCGACCACAATGAGCAGTTCTTC. Its protein product is CASTWDSDHNEQFF.

The chain has TRBV27 and TRBJ1-1; no clear D. Germline CDR1 reads MNHEY; CDR2 reads SMNVEV (reference sequence). V gave up 6 bases and J gave up 1 base, with 15 bases separating them. The CDR3 extends over 15 amino acids. CDR3: CASRSREGPNTEAFF. CDR3 nucleotide sequence: TGTGCCAGCAGAAGCCGGGAGGGCCCGAACACTGAAGCTTTCTTT.